What follows are 28 T cell receptor beta chains derived from one specimen sequenced in a study of blood T cell repertoires in COVID-19 (dated by TCRdb to 2018 to 2021). The library relied on the immunoSEQ multiplex PCR assay. The clones in this table, taken by TCRdb from immuneACCESS, are in-frame only. Not every clone is retained; where verified, under half of the shortfall comes from an unresolved V gene, and the cause of the rest is unknown. The sample table holds 95,000 to 120,000 clones, of which about 85% were seen once. The leading ten clones occupy approximately 1.5% of the sample. Material: peripheral blood. The receptor source for this set is a man aged 50 to 59 with acute or convalescent COVID-19.

V is TRBV6-1 and J is TRBJ1-4; the D gene is possibly TRBD1 (5 bases). This CDR3 comprises 15 residues. Germline assignment: CDR1 MNHNS and CDR2 SASEGT. The V gene lost 3 bases and the J gene lost 4 bases, with 12 bases spanning the gap. CDR3 sequence reads: CASSDAGQVNEKLFF. CDR3 bases: TGTGCCAGCAGTGACGCGGGGCAGGTTAATGAAAAACTGTTTTTT.

This clone was detected a few times. The chain recombines TRBV20-1 with TRBJ1-4; maybe TRBD1 (5 bases). The germline V gene encodes CDR1 DFQATT and CDR2 SNEGSKA (reference sequence). V lost 3 bases to trimming and J lost 0 bases, with 11 bases between them. The CDR3 is made up of 15 amino acids. CDR3 in DNA: TGCAGTGCTAGTAGACAGCTTGCAACTAATGAAAAACTGTTTTTT. Translation gives CSASRQLATNEKLFF.

The chain links TRBV7-9 to TRBJ2-5; TRBD2 is a possible D gene (7 bases). Germline CDR1 SEHNR, CDR2 FQNEAQ (reference sequence). The CDR3 totals 14 residues. Trimming shortened V by 5 bases and J by 5 bases, and 15 bases separated the two germline ends. CDR3 nucleotide sequence: TGTGCCAGCAGCCACGGGGGGCCCGGCGAGACCCAGTACTTC. Its protein is CASSHGGPGETQYF.

This clone was seen a few times. V and J are TRBV4-1 and TRBJ2-2; no reliable D call. The CDR3 runs 15 residues. Germline loops: CDR1 MGHRA, CDR2 YSYEKL. V lost 0 bases and J 3 bases, leaving 8 bases between the germline ends. CDR3 amino acids: CASSQDVGYTGELFF. The CDR3 region has the DNA TGCGCCAGCAGCCAAGACGTCGGGTACACCGGGGAGCTGTTTTTT.

V and J are TRBV3-1 (or the pseudogene TRBV3-2) and TRBJ1-4; the D gene is possibly TRBD1 (6 bases). The CDR3 spans 16 residues. Trimming took 4 bases from V and 8 from J, leaving 20 bases between them. Germline V gene data show CDR1 as LGHDT and CDR2 as YNNKEL (reference sequence). CDR3 residues: CASSPGDNLLYEKLFF. CDR3 in DNA: TGTGCCAGCAGCCCTGGGGACAACCTCTTATACGAAAAACTGTTTTTT.

The J gene is TRBJ2-1, the V gene TRBV9; tentatively, D is TRBD1 (5 bases). The CDR3 has 14 amino acids. V was trimmed by 3 bases and J by 4 bases, leaving 11 bases between them. Per the germline V gene, CDR1 is SGDLS and CDR2 is YYNGEE. CDR3 coding DNA: TGTGCCAGCAGCGAAAAGGGGTTGTACAATGAGCAGTTCTTC. It translates to CASSEKGLYNEQFF. The variable domain in full, with the rest retrieved from reference TRBV9 and TRBJ2-1, is DSGVTQTPKHLITATGQRVTLRCSPRSGDLSVYWYQQSLDQGLQFLIQYYNGEERAKGNILERFSAQQFPDLHSELNLSSLELGDSALYFCASSEKGLYNEQFFGPGTRLTVL.

The genes are TRBV2 and TRBJ1-2; TRBD1 matches 7 bases. Looked up from germline, CDR1 is SNHLY and CDR2 is FYNNEI. J gave up 3 bases and V 4 bases, and 2 bases lay outside the gene matches. The CDR3 loop spans 13 amino acids. The CDR3 spells CASSARGYYGYTF. CDR3 nucleotides: TGTGCCAGCAGTGCCAGGGGGTACTATGGCTACACCTTC. Drawing the rest from reference TRBV2 and TRBJ1-2, the complete variable domain is EPEVTQTPSHQVTQMGQEVILRCVPISNHLYFYWYRQILGQKVEFLVSFYNNEISEKSEIFDDQFSVERPDGSNFTLKIRSTKLEDSAMYFCASSARGYYGYTFGSGTRLTVV.

This chain connects TRBV10-3 to TRBJ2-7, with 15 bases matching TRBD2. The CDR3 loop spans 19 amino acids. CDR1 is ENHRY, CDR2 SYGVKD, per germline. Trimming cost V 0 bases and J 1 base; bases outside gene matches: 7. CDR3 coding DNA: TGTGCCATCAGTGAGTCGAGGGGACTAGCGGGGGGCCTGTCCTACGAGCAGTACGTC. This encodes CAISESRGLAGGLSYEQYV.

The V gene is TRBV9, the J gene TRBJ1-2; the D gene is possibly TRBD1 (5 bases). The CDR3 has 12 amino acids. CDR1 is SGDLS and CDR2 is YYNGEE in the germline V gene. The ends were cut back, 2 bases at V and 8 bases at J, with 10 bases in the middle. CDR3 nucleotide sequence: TGTGCCAGCAGCGTCCTGGGGCTGGGCTACACCTTC. This encodes CASSVLGLGYTF.

The sample holds a few counts of this clone. The J gene is TRBJ1-2, the V gene TRBV6-1; 7 bases agree with TRBD1. Per the germline V gene, CDR1 is MNHNS and CDR2 is SASEGT. CDR3 length equals 15 residues. V was clipped by 3 bases and J by 4 bases; unmatched bases: 8. CDR3 sequence: CASSDTGTVVYGYTF. The CDR3 nucleotides are TGTGCCAGCAGTGATACCGGGACAGTAGTCTATGGCTACACCTTC.

The rearrangement uses TRBV3-1 (or the pseudogene TRBV3-2) and TRBJ1-5; D is unresolved. Germline CDR1 is LGHDT and CDR2 is YNNKEL (reference sequence). Trimming shortened V by 1 base and J by 7 bases, and 11 bases separated the two germline ends. The CDR3 runs to 14 residues. The CDR3 sequence is CASSQVRFSQPQHF. In nucleotides, the CDR3 is TGTGCCAGCAGCCAAGTGCGCTTCTCCCAGCCCCAGCATTTT.

This clone showed up just a few times. V and J are TRBV5-6 and TRBJ1-2; 7 bases map to TRBD1. V trimming: 0 bases; J trimming: 4 bases; junction bases outside the gene matches: 6. Germline CDR1 is SGHDT and CDR2 is YYEEEE. CDR3 length: 15 residues. Here the CDR3 DNA reads TGTGCCAGCAGCTTGGGTGCAGGGGGAGCCTATGGCTACACCTTC. It yields the protein CASSLGAGGAYGYTF. Drawing the rest from reference TRBV5-6 and TRBJ1-2, the complete variable domain is DAGVTQSPTHLIKTRGQQVTLRCSPKSGHDTVSWYQQALGQGPQFIFQYYEEEERQRGNFPDRFSGHQFPNYSSELNVNALLLGDSALYLCASSLGAGGAYGYTFGSGTRLTVV.

The CDR3 protein is CASSSRRATNEKLFF. The CDR3 DNA sequence: TGTGCCAGCAGCTCTCGACGGGCAACTAATGAAAAACTGTTTTTT. The J gene is TRBJ1-4, the V gene TRBV7-8; D is unresolved. This CDR3 comprises 15 residues. The V end was cut by 4 bases, the J end by 0 bases, with 9 bases between. Per the germline V gene, CDR1 is SGHVS and CDR2 is FQNEAQ.

There are a few counts of this clone. CDR3 sequence: CASSFSERTDTQYF. CDR3 DNA: TGTGCCAGCAGTTTTTCCGAGCGTACAGATACGCAGTATTTT. The V gene is TRBV27, the J gene TRBJ2-3; D gene uncertain. V was trimmed by 3 bases and J by 3 bases, leaving 10 bases between them. Per the germline V gene, CDR1 is MNHEY and CDR2 is SMNVEV (reference sequence). CDR3 size: 14 residues.

V and J are TRBV7-3 and TRBJ2-3; possible D gene TRBD2, 5 bases. Germline V gene lookup returns CDR1 SGHTA and CDR2 FQGTGA. The CDR3 extends over 14 amino acids. V was pared by 4 bases and J by 4 bases, with 12 bases between. The CDR3 sequence: CASSSQWGADTQYF. In nucleotides, the CDR3 is TGTGCCAGCAGCTCCCAGTGGGGAGCAGATACGCAGTATTTT.

This clone showed up just once. The genes are TRBV24-1 and TRBJ2-2; the match to TRBD1 covers 7 bases. V was pared by 5 bases and J by 1 base, with 3 bases of the junction left unmatched. The CDR3 runs 15 residues. Per germline, CDR1 KGHDR and CDR2 SFDVKD. The CDR3 DNA sequence: TGTGCCACCAGTGCAAGACAGGGGAACACCGGGGAGCTGTTTTTT. Residues: CATSARQGNTGELFF.

The chain joins TRBV5-1 to TRBJ2-1, with TRBD2 matching 7 bases. Germline CDR1 SGHRS, CDR2 YFSETQ. This CDR3 is 16 amino acids long. With V trimmed by 0 bases and J by 4 bases, 7 bases remained unmatched. CDR3 protein: CASSLVRSGGYNEQFF. CDR3 coding DNA: TGCGCCAGCAGCTTGGTTCGGTCGGGGGGTTACAATGAGCAGTTCTTC.

V usage is TRBV5-4 and J usage is TRBJ2-7; D is unresolved. This CDR3 region has 13 residues. Germline V CDR1 and CDR2: SGHNT, YYREEE (reference sequence). V shed 2 bases and J shed 4 bases, with 10 bases lying between them. CDR3 sequence reads: CASSLSPPYEQYF. The CDR3 region has the DNA TGTGCCAGCAGCTTAAGCCCTCCATACGAGCAGTACTTC.

The V gene is TRBV19, the J gene TRBJ2-7; 9 positions match TRBD2. The CDR3 is 17 amino acids. Germline CDR1 is LNHDA and CDR2 is SQIVND (reference sequence). With V trimmed by 3 bases and J by 1 base, 10 bases remained unmatched. The CDR3 sequence: CASSMGTAGGRSYEQYF. DNA for the CDR3: TGTGCCAGTAGTATGGGGACAGCGGGGGGAAGATCCTACGAGCAGTACTTC.

The J gene is TRBJ1-2, the V gene TRBV4-1; D perhaps matches TRBD1 (5 bases). V was cut by 0 bases and J by 7 bases, with 15 bases left in between. This CDR3 is 15 amino acids long. Germline lookup yields CDR1 MGHRA and CDR2 YSYEKL. The CDR3 nucleotides read TGCGCCAGCAGCCAAGATCGCCAGGGCCTGATTGGCTACACCTTC. Protein product: CASSQDRQGLIGYTF.

V and J are TRBV15 and TRBJ1-2, with D uncertain. CDR1 is LNHNV, CDR2 YYDKDF, per germline (reference sequence). This CDR3 has 16 amino acids. V was trimmed by 0 bases and J by 3 bases, leaving 14 bases between them. The CDR3 loop is CATSRDVFAGYYGYTF. The CDR3 DNA is TGTGCCACCAGCAGAGATGTTTTTGCGGGATACTATGGCTACACCTTC.

V gene TRBV3-1 (or the pseudogene TRBV3-2) combines with J gene TRBJ1-4, with D uncertain. Trimming left V 2 bases short and J 3 bases short, with 10 bases between. CDR3 length: 15 amino acids. Germline lookup yields CDR1 LGHDT and CDR2 YNNKEL (reference sequence). The CDR3 nucleotides are TGTGCCAGCAGCCAAAGCCGCAGGCCTAATGAAAAACTGTTTTTT. This codes for CASSQSRRPNEKLFF.

The rearrangement links TRBV18 to TRBJ2-7; TRBD2 aligns across 12 bases. With 4 bases clipped from V and 2 bases from J, the junction kept 3 bases outside the gene matches. CDR3 size: 15 residues. The germline gives CDR1 KGHSH, CDR2 LQKENI. The CDR3: CASSLTSGGTYEQYF. In DNA form, the CDR3 reads TGTGCCAGCTCACTAACTAGCGGGGGGACCTACGAGCAGTACTTC.

The chain carries TRBV11-2 and TRBJ1-1; D might be TRBD1 (5 bases). This CDR3 is 14 amino acids long. In germline, CDR1 is SGHAT, CDR2 FQNNGV. V was clipped by 1 base and J by 4 bases, with 10 bases between them. CDR3 in amino acids: CASSLVGGSTEAFF. The CDR3 bases are TGTGCCAGCAGCTTAGTGGGGGGTAGCACTGAAGCTTTCTTT.

The V gene is TRBV5-6, the J gene TRBJ2-3; 12 bases align to TRBD2. The germline V gene has CDR1 SGHDT and CDR2 YYEEEE. The V segment lost 2 bases and the J segment 5 bases; nucleotides outside the gene matches: 6. This CDR3 comprises 16 residues. The DNA for the CDR3 is TGTGCCAGCAGCTTCCCACTAGCGGGGGGTATAGATACGCAGTATTTT. It translates to CASSFPLAGGIDTQYF.

The rearrangement joins TRBV6-1 to TRBJ2-1, with 11 bases aligning to TRBD2. Germline trimming cut 2 bases from V and 10 bases from J; bases unmatched to any gene: 10. Per the germline V gene, CDR1 is MNHNS and CDR2 is SASEGT. The CDR3 runs 16 residues. In DNA form, the CDR3 reads TGTGCCAGCAGTGAACGGCTAGCGGGGGGAAGTGGGGAGCAGTTCTTC. Its protein product is CASSERLAGGSGEQFF.

The rearrangement joins TRBV6-5 to TRBJ2-1; 7 bases match TRBD2. Germline V gene data show CDR1 as MNHEY and CDR2 as SVGAGI. V was pared by 8 bases and J by 5 bases, with 6 bases of the junction left unmatched. The CDR3 has 13 amino acids. CDR3 protein: CASSAGRDNEQFF. CDR3 coding DNA: TGTGCCAGCTCGGCAGGGAGGGACAATGAGCAGTTCTTC.

V gene TRBV11-2 combines with J gene TRBJ1-6, with D maybe TRBD1 (6 bases). Germline CDR1 SGHAT, CDR2 FQNNGV. V lost 4 bases to trimming and J lost 7 bases, with 11 bases between them. This CDR3 is built from 14 residues. The CDR3: CASSSRGVNSPLHF. In DNA form, the CDR3 reads TGTGCCAGCAGCTCCAGGGGCGTCAATTCACCCCTCCACTTT.